Here is one T cell receptor (beta chain) with its context. Its antigen is not known. V lost 5 bases to trimming and J lost 7 bases; unmatched junction nucleotides: 7. Germline V lookup: CDR1 SGHKS, CDR2 YYEKEE (reference sequence). The CDR3 spans 15 residues. This entry belongs to a study of T cell responses to AZD1222 COVID-19 vaccine. The study's findings and limits: Spike as a whole was targeted by vaccine-associated CD4 TCRs, dominant at 160-218 and 743-854. Breadth and depth of Spike-specific TCRs rose after two AZD1222 doses. The donor cohort was predominantly white British with a female majority, and clonal diversity may have been underestimated. Unmutated variant regions are reportedly targeted by nearly half of spike-specific TCRs.

Only in-frame clones appear in the TCRdb table, and some are missing; sequencing was by immunoSEQ multiplex PCR. This repertoire shows under 35,000 clones, 91% found once; its top ten account for 45%. The sample was peripheral blood, taken on day 0 of AZD1222 vaccination. This receptor was obtained from an adult in good health. V usage is TRBV5-5 and J usage is TRBJ1-4; 11 positions match TRBD1. The CDR3 DNA follows: TGTGCCAGCAGTTCAGCCGGGACAGGGGGTGAAAAACTGTTTTTT. Amino acids: CASSSAGTGGEKLFF. Based on the CDR3 plus reference TRBV5-5 and TRBJ1-4, the full variable domain is DAGVTQSPTHLIKTRGQQVTLRCSPISGHKSVSWYQQVLGQGPQFIFQYYEKEERGRGNFPDRFSARQFPNYSSELNVNALLLGDSALYLCASSSAGTGGEKLFFGSGTQLSVL.